This T cell receptor beta chain was obtained from a study of shared clonotypes between healthy human individuals. Across the study: The plates for each donor numbered three CD4 naive, three CD4 memory, two CD8 naive and one CD8 memory. Study results and limitations: Non-shared clonotypes had lower generation probabilities than those shared by all four donors.

On this clone itself: Its antigen is unidentified.

Per germline, CDR1 LNHDA and CDR2 SQIVND (reference sequence). The CDR3 runs 16 residues. The V end lost 1 base, the J end lost 0 bases, and 12 bases lay between the germline ends. When replicate PCRs were run on sorted subsets, they used about 200 ng DNA, about 30,000 T cell genomes. Clones were sequenced by immunoSEQ multiplex PCR, and TCRdb holds only the in-frame ones, with some missing. This sample yields about 2.3 million clones, of which 85% to 95% are seen a single time; 0.35% to 0.45% belongs to the top ten. Material for sequencing was naive CD4+ T cells from PBMCs. Regarding subset: CD45RA+ positively selected. This clonotype was sampled from a man aged 18 to 30 in good health. Some clones in this sample may be carry-over from other donors' samples. This sequence joins TRBV19 and TRBJ1-1, with D hard to call. CDR3 residues: CASSIGRGGMNTEAFF. CDR3 coding DNA: TGTGCCAGTAGTATAGGGAGAGGAGGGATGAACACTGAAGCTTTCTTT.